Here is one T cell receptor (beta chain) with its context. The data originate from a study of technical replicates of blood from four donors. Libraries were prepared by immunoSEQ multiplex PCR; TCRdb keeps only in-frame clonotypes and omits some of them. The sample comprises 75,000 to 100,000 clones, 96% of which are singletons, and 0.36% rests with the top ten. The germline V gene has CDR1 SGHVS and CDR2 FQNEAQ. After removal of 4 bases from V and 6 bases from J, the junction contained 5 bases not matched to a gene. CDR3 length equals 14 residues. Specimen: T cells isolated from PBMCs. The sequence was obtained from a human donor in good health. The chain joins TRBV7-8 to TRBJ1-2, with 10 positions matching TRBD1. The CDR3 loop is CASSSGTGVDGYTF. The CDR3 DNA reads TGTGCCAGCAGCTCCGGGACAGGGGTGGATGGCTACACCTTC.